This is a list of T cell receptor beta chains from one sample in a study of blood T cell repertoires in COVID-19. Data came from immunoSEQ multiplex PCR; TCRdb stores just in-frame clones and leaves some out. The repertoire consists of under 250,000 clones, with around nine tenths occurring once and the leading ten covering 0.82%. The sequenced sample was peripheral blood. Receptors originate from a man in his 60s with COVID-19, enrolled during active disease. Both conserved end residues are part of each CDR3. The D gene is left open where the match is weak. The size of a clone is reported for some rows only, either as once, few or many, or as a class for expanded clones.

V: TRBV7-9; D: TRBD1; J: TRBJ1-5; size: once; CDR3: CASSKGQGANQPQHF; DNA: TGTGCCAGCAGCAAGGGACAGGGGGCTAATCAGCCCCAGCATTTT
V: TRBV19; D: TRBD2; J: TRBJ2-2; size: -; CDR3: CASYDSVRIKAAGTGELFF; DNA: TGTGCCAGTTACGACTCCGTTAGGATAAAGGCAGCGGGGACCGGGGAGCTGTTTTTT
V: TRBV4-1; D: -; J: TRBJ1-3; size: once; CDR3: CASSPEETVSGNTIYF; DNA: TGCGCCAGCAGCCCCGAGGAAACGGTCTCTGGAAACACCATATATTTT
V: TRBV9; D: TRBD2; J: TRBJ2-3; size: once; CDR3: CASSASPSGTDTQYF; DNA: TGTGCCAGCAGCGCCTCCCCTAGCGGGACAGATACGCAGTATTTT
V: TRBV5-1; D: -; J: TRBJ1-4; size: once; CDR3: CASSLEGGASKKLFF; DNA: TGCGCCAGCAGCTTGGAAGGGGGAGCCAGTAAAAAACTGTTTTTT
V: TRBV2; D: TRBD1; J: TRBJ1-5; size: -; CDR3: CASTDRVRQPQHF; DNA: TGTGCCAGCACTGACAGGGTGCGTCAGCCCCAGCATTTT
V: TRBV6-5; D: TRBD1; J: TRBJ1-2; size: once; CDR3: CASRSRRQGAGGYTF; DNA: TGTGCCAGCAGATCCAGGCGACAGGGGGCGGGAGGCTACACCTTC
V: TRBV4-1; D: TRBD1; J: TRBJ1-4; size: -; CDR3: CASSQARQGGNEKLFF; DNA: TGCGCCAGCAGCCAAGCTCGACAGGGGGGTAATGAAAAACTGTTTTTT
V: TRBV5-1; D: -; J: TRBJ1-6; size: -; CDR3: CASSLTGSSSYNSPLHF; DNA: TGCGCCAGCAGCTTGACAGGGAGTAGCTCCTATAATTCACCCCTCCACTTT
V: TRBV19; D: -; J: TRBJ2-7; size: -; CDR3: CATKQTGRSYEQYF; DNA: TGTGCCACGAAACAGACAGGGAGGTCCTACGAGCAGTACTTC
V: TRBV24-1; D: -; J: TRBJ2-1; size: -; CDR3: CATSAIRSFEQFF; DNA: TGTGCCACCAGTGCGATTCGGTCTTTTGAGCAGTTCTTC
V: TRBV5-4; D: TRBD1; J: TRBJ2-7; size: once; CDR3: CASSRPGQSYEQYF; DNA: TGTGCCAGCAGTCGTCCGGGACAGTCCTACGAGCAGTACTTC
V: TRBV7-2; D: TRBD2; J: TRBJ2-1; size: -; CDR3: CASSFSGRVSNEQFF; DNA: TGTGCCAGCAGCTTTAGCGGGAGGGTCAGCAATGAGCAGTTCTTC
V: TRBV3-1/TRBV3-2; D: -; J: TRBJ2-5; size: -; CDR3: CASSRRSRWKETQYF; DNA: TGTGCCAGCAGCCGGAGATCGAGGTGGAAAGAGACCCAGTACTTC
V: TRBV25-1; D: -; J: TRBJ2-5; size: -; CDR3: CASSESFARRREETQYF; DNA: TGTGCCAGCAGTGAATCATTCGCTCGACGGAGGGAAGAGACCCAGTACTTC
V: TRBV14; D: -; J: TRBJ2-3; size: -; CDR3: CASSLGDSHTDTQYF; DNA: TGTGCCAGCAGCCTAGGGGACTCCCACACAGATACGCAGTATTTT
V: TRBV5-1; D: TRBD1; J: TRBJ2-7; size: -; CDR3: CASSSFAGQGGYEQYF; DNA: TGCGCCAGCAGCTCCTTCGCGGGACAGGGGGGCTACGAGCAGTACTTC
V: TRBV10-3; D: -; J: TRBJ1-4; size: -; CDR3: CAISRQGDEKLFF; DNA: TGTGCCATCAGTCGCCAGGGCGATGAAAAACTGTTTTTT
V: TRBV5-1; D: -; J: TRBJ1-2; size: -; CDR3: CASSLGALQANGYTF; DNA: TGCGCCAGCAGCTTGGGCGCCCTACAGGCTAATGGCTACACCTTC
V: TRBV4-2; D: TRBD2; J: TRBJ2-1; size: -; CDR3: CASSQDRREVHEQFF; DNA: TGTGCCAGCAGCCAAGATAGGCGGGAGGTCCATGAGCAGTTCTTC
V: TRBV5-8; D: -; J: TRBJ1-1; size: -; CDR3: CASSFTTRNTEAFF; DNA: TGTGCCAGCAGCTTTACTACGAGGAACACTGAAGCTTTCTTT
V: TRBV6-5; D: -; J: TRBJ1-3; size: -; CDR3: CASYTGGSGNTIYF; DNA: TGTGCCAGCTATACGGGGGGCTCTGGAAACACCATATATTTT
V: TRBV5-1; D: -; J: TRBJ1-1; size: once; CDR3: CASSQQGIEAFF; DNA: TGCGCCAGCAGCCAACAGGGAATTGAAGCTTTCTTT
V: TRBV25-1; D: TRBD1; J: TRBJ1-5; size: -; CDR3: CASTRQGQPQHF; DNA: TGTGCCAGCACCCGACAGGGTCAGCCCCAGCATTTT
V: TRBV9; D: TRBD1; J: TRBJ1-3; size: -; CDR3: CASSTGAGDRGSSGNTIYF; DNA: TGTGCCAGCAGCACCGGGGCGGGGGACAGGGGTAGCTCTGGAAACACCATATATTTT
V: TRBV7-3; D: TRBD1; J: TRBJ1-6; size: -; CDR3: CASSLQGSYNSPLHF; DNA: TGTGCCAGCAGCCTACAGGGGTCCTATAATTCACCCCTCCACTTT
V: TRBV29-1; D: TRBD1; J: TRBJ2-2; size: -; CDR3: CSVKGQGATGELFF; DNA: TGCAGCGTTAAGGGACAGGGTGCAACCGGGGAGCTGTTTTTT
V: TRBV29-1; D: TRBD1; J: TRBJ1-1; size: -; CDR3: CSVRTGGTTEAFF; DNA: TGCAGCGTCAGGACAGGGGGAACCACTGAAGCTTTCTTT
V: TRBV5-4; D: TRBD2; J: TRBJ2-1; size: once; CDR3: CASRSGTSGGSEQFF; DNA: TGTGCCAGCAGGTCCGGGACTAGCGGGGGGTCTGAGCAGTTCTTC
V: TRBV5-8; D: -; J: TRBJ1-2; size: -; CDR3: CASRIGAVYGYTF; DNA: TGTGCCAGCAGGATAGGGGCAGTCTATGGCTACACCTTC
V: TRBV7-9; D: -; J: TRBJ2-7; size: -; CDR3: CASRGEAYEQYF; DNA: TGTGCCAGCAGGGGGGAGGCCTACGAGCAGTACTTC
V: TRBV28; D: TRBD1; J: TRBJ2-2; size: -; CDR3: CASSFLGDRNTGELFF; DNA: TGTGCCAGCAGTTTCTTGGGGGACAGAAACACCGGGGAGCTGTTTTTT
V: TRBV6-5; D: -; J: TRBJ2-2; size: once; CDR3: CASIPGQHTGELFF; DNA: TGTGCCAGCATCCCGGGACAACACACCGGGGAGCTGTTTTTT
V: TRBV20-1; D: -; J: TRBJ1-2; size: -; CDR3: CSASSGTNYGYTF; DNA: TGCAGTGCTAGTTCGGGGACTAACTATGGCTACACCTTC
V: TRBV12-1; D: -; J: TRBJ2-3; size: -; CDR3: CASSSLSREAGGPDTQYF; DNA: TGTGCCAGCAGCTCCCTTTCTAGGGAAGCGGGGGGGCCAGATACGCAGTATTTT
V: TRBV6-6; D: -; J: TRBJ2-7; size: -; CDR3: CASSYRQEGFEQYF; DNA: TGTGCCAGCAGTTACCGGCAGGAGGGATTCGAGCAGTACTTC
V: TRBV6-1; D: -; J: TRBJ2-7; size: -; CDR3: CASSDTRRFTYEQYF; DNA: TGTGCCAGCAGTGATACGCGGAGATTCACCTACGAGCAGTACTTC
V: TRBV19; D: -; J: TRBJ1-6; size: -; CDR3: CASTGAYNSPLHF; DNA: TGTGCCAGTACCGGGGCCTATAATTCACCCCTCCACTTT
V: TRBV5-4; D: -; J: TRBJ2-1; size: -; CDR3: CASSLGTTSYNEQFF; DNA: TGTGCCAGCAGCTTGGGGACTACAAGCTACAATGAGCAGTTCTTC
V: TRBV9; D: -; J: TRBJ1-2; size: -; CDR3: CASSVSAYTNYGYTF; DNA: TGTGCCAGCAGCGTAAGCGCCTATACTAACTATGGCTACACCTTC
V: TRBV30; D: -; J: TRBJ1-2; size: -; CDR3: CAWSVPPGAGYGYTF; DNA: TGTGCCTGGAGTGTTCCCCCGGGAGCTGGGTATGGCTACACCTTC
V: TRBV9; D: TRBD1; J: TRBJ1-1; size: -; CDR3: CASSVAGQGAGNTEAFF; DNA: TGTGCCAGCAGCGTAGCGGGACAGGGGGCGGGGAACACTGAAGCTTTCTTT
V: TRBV19; D: TRBD1; J: TRBJ1-2; size: -; CDR3: CASRRTGVYGYTF; DNA: TGTGCCAGTAGGAGGACAGGGGTCTATGGCTACACCTTC
V: TRBV5-6; D: TRBD1; J: TRBJ1-4; size: -; CDR3: CASSNDRGTNEKLFF; DNA: TGTGCCAGCAGCAATGACAGGGGAACTAATGAAAAACTGTTTTTT